This T cell receptor beta chain stems from a study of blood T cell repertoires in COVID-19. Here immunoSEQ multiplex PCR was the method, and the copy in TCRdb shows in-frame clones only, minus some. Here the sample spans some 460,000 clones, roughly 87% being singletons. V was cut by 3 bases and J by 4 bases, with 9 bases left in between. Germline CDR1 DFQATT, CDR2 SNEGSKA (reference sequence). The CDR3 is made up of 12 amino acids. The specimen sequenced was PBMCs or T cells enriched from blood (not recorded which). The sequence derives from a young woman who had recovered from COVID-19. The J gene is TRBJ2-5, the V gene TRBV20-1, with D perhaps assigned TRBD1 or TRBD2 (5 bases each). The CDR3 nucleotides are TGCAGTGCTAGTGAGGGGAGAGAGACCCAGTACTTC. This codes for CSASEGRETQYF.